The TCR beta chain under discussion was sequenced for a study of OX40 agonist ivuxolimab in advanced cancers. Across the whole study: Three patients got partial responses; one had hepatocellular carcinoma and two had cutaneous melanoma.

Findings and caveats of the study: What antigens the expanded peripheral T cells recognized was never established. At 0.1 to 3.0 mg/kg and by week 6, CD4+ and CD8+ T cells in the blood had expanded clonally. Partial responders treated at 0.1-3.0 mg/kg exhibited clonal expansion among the lowest measured.

Produced via immunoSEQ multiplex PCR; TCRdb's table is partial and in-frame only. The repertoire holds around 58,000 clones, with 75% to 90% as singletons. As regards this clone: Its antigen remains unknown.

Sample: CD4+ or CD8+ T cells sorted from blood, taken in a trial of the OX40 agonist ivuxolimab. The TCR was taken from an adult with an advanced solid tumor such as melanoma, head and neck, liver or kidney cancer.

The CDR3 bases are TGTGCCAGCAGAGCCGTGGGGGGGAACGGAAACACCATATATTTT. Translation: CASRAVGGNGNTIYF. The rearrangement uses TRBV6-5 and TRBJ1-3, with D possibly matching TRBD1 (5 bases). This CDR3 has 15 amino acids. The ends were cut back, 6 bases at V and 4 bases at J, with 16 bases in the middle. Germline loops: CDR1 MNHEY, CDR2 SVGAGI.